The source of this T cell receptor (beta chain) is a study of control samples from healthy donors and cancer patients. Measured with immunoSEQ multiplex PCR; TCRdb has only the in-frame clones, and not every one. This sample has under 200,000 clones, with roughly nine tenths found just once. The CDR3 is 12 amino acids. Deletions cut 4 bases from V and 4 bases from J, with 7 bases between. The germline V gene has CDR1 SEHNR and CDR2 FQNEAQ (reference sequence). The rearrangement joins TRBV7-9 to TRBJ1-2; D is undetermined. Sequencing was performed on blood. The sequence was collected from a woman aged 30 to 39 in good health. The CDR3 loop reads CASSSNSYGYTF. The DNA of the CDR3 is TGTGCCAGCAGCTCCAACAGCTATGGCTACACCTTC. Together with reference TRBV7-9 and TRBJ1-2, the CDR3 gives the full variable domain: DTGVSQNPRHKITKRGQNVTFRCDPISEHNRLYWYRQTLGQGPEFLTYFQNEAQLEKSRLLSDRFSAERPKGSFSTLEIQRTEQGDSAMYLCASSSNSYGYTFGSGTRLTVV.